This T cell receptor (beta chain) comes out of a study of shared clonotypes between healthy human individuals. The study's findings and limits: Clonotype sharing among donors likely depends on sequencing depth.

Worth noting for this clone: The target antigen is unknown.

Approximately 100 million PBMCs per unsorted sample were used for genomic DNA. The CDR3 contains 14 residues. Germline trimming cut 4 bases from V and 6 bases from J; bases unmatched to any gene: 9. Germline assignment: CDR1 SGHRS and CDR2 YFSETQ. The assay ran at deep level. Method: immunoSEQ multiplex PCR; TCRdb's copy keeps in-frame clones and lacks some. The sample lists about 480,000 clones; 79% were seen once. Input material: PBMCs. The chain joins TRBV5-1 to TRBJ1-1; 7 bases are a match to TRBD1. This TCR was recovered from a woman aged 40 to 50 in good health. Some clones in this sample may be carry-over from other donors' samples. CDR3 sequence: CASSRDRVGSEAFF. In DNA, the CDR3 is TGCGCCAGCAGCAGAGACAGGGTAGGATCTGAAGCTTTCTTT.